The 15 T cell receptor beta chains reported below all come from one sample, sequenced in a study of human T cells and chemical hapten exposure. The time point: pre-sensitization, week 0. Treatment in this sample: therapeutic diphenylcyclopropenone sensitization with weekly scalp DPC. TCRdb redid the calling of the RACE reads with MiXCR, one entry per CDR3 protein. Of around 350,000 distinct CDR3 sequences in the sample, roughly 6% are singletons; the top ten hold about 8.7%. Material: whole blood, obtained in connection with sensitization to the hapten diphenylcyclopropenone (DPC). The source of these receptors is a woman in her late teens or twenties with alopecia areata. Some clones in this sample may be carry-over from other donors' samples.

Ten or more counts support this clonotype. The chain is built from TRBV6-5 and TRBJ2-7; a possible D gene is TRBD2 (6 bases). Per germline, CDR1 MNHEY and CDR2 SVGAGI. The V end was cut by 0 bases, the J end by 6 bases, with 12 bases between. CDR3 length equals 14 residues. The CDR3 region is CASSYSVEGSEQYF. In nucleotides, the CDR3 is TGTGCCAGCAGTTACTCTGTGGAGGGTTCCGAGCAGTACTTC.

In this sample, this clonotype turned up a few times. The V gene is TRBV7-2, the J gene TRBJ2-5; possible D gene TRBD1, 6 bases. Germline V CDR1 and CDR2: SGHTA, FQGNSA. CDR3 length: 14 amino acids. V was clipped by 5 bases and J by 4 bases, with 14 bases between them. The CDR3 region is CASSGGRGPETQYF. In nucleotides, the CDR3 is TGTGCCAGCAGCGGGGGCCGGGGCCCAGAGACCCAGTACTTC.

This clonotype showed up just once. The chain uses TRBV5-1 and TRBJ1-1; 8 positions match TRBD1. Trimming cost V 8 bases and J 8 bases; bases outside gene matches: 17. The CDR3 contains 15 residues. Germline lookup yields CDR1 SGHRS and CDR2 YFSETQ. The CDR3, as DNA: TGCGCCAGAAGCAGGGAGACAGGGGTCTTAAAAGAAGCTTTCTTT. Protein sequence: CARSRETGVLKEAFF. Supplemented by reference TRBV5-1 and TRBJ1-1, the full variable domain reads KAGVTQTPRYLIKTRGQQVTLSCSPISGHRSVSWYQQTPGQGLQFLFEYFSETQRNKGNFPGRFSGRQFSNSRSEMNVSTLELGDSALYLCARSRETGVLKEAFFGQGTRLTVV.

This clonotype was recorded a few times. The CDR3 sequence is CASSQDTGTDTQYF. The DNA of the CDR3 is TGTGCCAGCAGCCAAGATACGGGCACAGATACGCAGTATTTT. This chain joins TRBV3-1 and TRBJ2-3; no reliable D call. V lost 0 bases, J lost 1 base, and 5 bases lay in between. The CDR3 contains 14 residues. Germline lookup yields CDR1 LGHDT and CDR2 YNNKEL (reference sequence).

A few counts support this clonotype. The V gene is TRBV4-3, the J gene TRBJ1-1, with D unclear. CDR3 length equals 14 residues. Per germline, CDR1 LGHNA and CDR2 YSLEER. The ends were cut back, 5 bases at V and 6 bases at J, with 16 bases in the middle. In DNA form, the CDR3 reads TGCGCCAGCAGCAATGCGATGGAGGGTCCTGAAGCTTTCTTT. This codes for CASSNAMEGPEAFF.

This clonotype was recorded many times. The chain recombines TRBV3-1 with TRBJ1-3; tentatively, D is TRBD1 (5 bases). This CDR3 comprises 15 residues. The V end was cut by 3 bases, the J end by 0 bases, with 9 bases between. Germline V gene sequence: CDR1 LGHDT, CDR2 YNNKEL (reference sequence). CDR3 protein: CASSQRGSSGNTIYF. The CDR3 bases are TGTGCCAGCAGCCAGCGGGGCTCCTCTGGAAACACCATATATTTT.

This clonotype was recorded at least ten times. The gene calls are TRBV6-1 and TRBJ1-4; a possible D gene is TRBD1 (5 bases). CDR3 size: 15 residues. Trimming removed 5 bases from V and 8 bases from J, with 18 bases in between. Germline assignment: CDR1 MNHNS and CDR2 SASEGT. CDR3 sequence reads: CASSNQGTFEEKLFF. For the CDR3, the DNA is TGTGCCAGCAGTAATCAGGGTACCTTCGAAGAAAAACTGTTTTTT.

This clonotype has a count of ten or more. V and J are TRBV18 and TRBJ1-1, with D uncertain. The CDR3 spans 13 residues. Germline V gene data show CDR1 as KGHSH and CDR2 as LQKENI. Deletions cut 2 bases from V and 8 bases from J, with 12 bases between. The CDR3 sequence: CASSPDPGLEAFF. CDR3 DNA sequence: TGTGCCAGCTCACCAGATCCGGGCCTCGAAGCTTTCTTT. The full variable domain, its missing parts supplied by reference TRBV18 and TRBJ1-1, is NAGVMQNPRHLVRRRGQEARLRCSPMKGHSHVYWYRQLPEEGLKFMVYLQKENIIDESGMPKERFSAEFPKEGPSILRIQQVVRGDSAAYFCASSPDPGLEAFFGQGTRLTVV.

This clonotype occurred many times. V is TRBV7-9 and J is TRBJ1-6, with a weak D call TRBD1 (5 bases). This CDR3 has 12 residues. The ends were cut back, 5 bases at V and 9 bases at J, with 8 bases in the middle. Germline V gene lookup returns CDR1 SEHNR and CDR2 FQNEAQ (reference sequence). The CDR3 coding sequence is TGTGCCAGCAGCCTAGGGACTTCACCCCTCCACTTT. Translated, it gives CASSLGTSPLHF.

The chain joins TRBV28 to TRBJ1-2, with 7 positions matching TRBD1. V shed 2 bases, J shed 6 bases, and the junction held 6 bases outside the gene matches. Germline CDR1 is MDHEN and CDR2 is SYDVKM. The CDR3 contains 14 residues. The CDR3 DNA follows: TGTGCCAGCAGTTTAATCGGGACAGAAAATGGCTACACCTTC. This gives the protein CASSLIGTENGYTF.

This clonotype was observed at least ten times. The chain uses TRBV6-1 and TRBJ2-7; D possibly uses TRBD1 or TRBD2 (5 bases each). CDR1 MNHNS and CDR2 SASEGT come from the germline V gene. This CDR3 has 13 residues. Trimming cost V 3 bases and J 7 bases, with 13 bases left between them. The CDR3 protein is CASSEKGEHEQYF. CDR3 in DNA: TGTGCCAGCAGTGAGAAAGGGGAGCATGAGCAGTACTTC.

A few counts support this clonotype. The chain uses TRBV5-1 and TRBJ1-6; weak D call: TRBD1 (6 bases). Trimming removed 4 bases from V and 10 bases from J, with 27 bases in between. The germline V gene has CDR1 SGHRS and CDR2 YFSETQ. The length of the CDR3 is 18 residues. Written as DNA, the CDR3 is TGCGCCAGCAGCCTAGGATCTACAGGGCGCATCATCGAATCACCCCTCCACTTT. It encodes CASSLGSTGRIIESPLHF.

This clonotype has just a few counts. The chain combines TRBV10-3 with TRBJ2-3; 9 bases match TRBD2. This CDR3 comprises 14 residues. The V and J ends lost 10 bases and 4 bases, in that order; junction bases with no gene match: 9. Germline CDR1 and CDR2: ENHRY and SYGVKD. The CDR3: CATGTSQNPDTQYF. Written as DNA, the CDR3 is TGTGCCACCGGGACTAGCCAGAATCCAGATACGCAGTATTTT.

V is TRBV7-2 and J is TRBJ2-1; 8 bases line up with TRBD2. With V trimmed by 2 bases and J by 10 bases, 13 bases remained unmatched. This CDR3 region has 16 residues. Germline V lookup: CDR1 SGHTA, CDR2 FQGNSA. The CDR3 DNA reads TGTGCCAGCAGCTTAATGGCCCGGGGGGGCCTTCGCGAGCAGTTCTTC. Residues: CASSLMARGGLREQFF.

This chain uses TRBV6-2 or TRBV6-3 with TRBJ2-3; 9 bases agree with TRBD2. The CDR3 has 16 residues. From germline, CDR1 is MNHEY and CDR2 SVGEGT. Trimming removed 3 bases from V and 3 bases from J; junction bases left unmatched: 7. CDR3 nucleotides: TGTGCCAGCAGTTATTTCGCTAGCGGGGAAACAGATACGCAGTATTTT. It specifies CASSYFASGETDTQYF.